This T cell receptor beta chain comes out of a study of CD4 and CD8 cells across lung adenocarcinoma regions. The patients had localized lung adenocarcinoma, a non-small cell subtype. The germline V gene encodes CDR1 MNHEY and CDR2 SMNVEV (reference sequence). There are 14 residues in the CDR3. TCRdb reprocessed the PCR reads via MiXCR and lists one record per CDR3 protein. Of around 10,000 distinct CDR3 sequences listed, 40% to 50% were seen once; the top ten hold 18%. This clonotype has more than one count but fewer than ten. The receptor was isolated from a female donor with lung adenocarcinoma. The CD4 and CD8 labels of this study may be unreliable. The chain combines TRBV27 with TRBJ2-1; 7 nucleotides line up with TRBD2. The J call could be wrong; TRBJ2-7 is a better fit for the DNA end. Sequenced material: CD4+ T cells from the margin of a lung tumor. The CDR3, as DNA: TGTGCCAGCAGTTCTCAGCGGGACTCCTACGAGCAGTACTTC. It encodes CASSSQRDSYEQYF.